This TCR beta chain was captured in a study of blood T cell repertoires in COVID-19. Background on the study: Sample material is recorded as cDNA or gDNA derived from T cells, B-cell-depleted T cells, or PBMCs.

Authors' data handling: Amplification with reference gene primers provided the estimates of nucleated cell counts. Profiling relied on immunoSEQ multiplex PCR, and the TCRdb table lists in-frame clones only, not all of them. The V and J calls and clone size were taken over from that table, and D and trimming were inferred from the DNA. The sample comprises some 190,000 clones, over 70% of which are singletons, and approximately 15% rests with the top ten. This CDR3 spans 16 amino acids. The ends lost 4 bases at V and 0 bases at J; junction bases unmatched: 7. CDR1 and CDR2 from the germline V gene are SGHRS and YFSETQ. Clinical history as reported by participants underpinned cohort assignment. Shortly before study entry, within 2 weeks, exposed participants had met a COVID-19 case.

The chain couples TRBV5-1 to TRBJ2-3; the match to TRBD2 covers 8 bases. This sequence was found in a man aged 55 to 70 who had been exposed to COVID-19. Sequenced sample: PBMCs or T cells enriched from blood (not recorded which). Here the CDR3 reads CASSLFRGGSTDTQYF. The CDR3 nucleotides read TGCGCCAGCAGCCTCTTCCGCGGGGGGAGCACAGATACGCAGTATTTT.